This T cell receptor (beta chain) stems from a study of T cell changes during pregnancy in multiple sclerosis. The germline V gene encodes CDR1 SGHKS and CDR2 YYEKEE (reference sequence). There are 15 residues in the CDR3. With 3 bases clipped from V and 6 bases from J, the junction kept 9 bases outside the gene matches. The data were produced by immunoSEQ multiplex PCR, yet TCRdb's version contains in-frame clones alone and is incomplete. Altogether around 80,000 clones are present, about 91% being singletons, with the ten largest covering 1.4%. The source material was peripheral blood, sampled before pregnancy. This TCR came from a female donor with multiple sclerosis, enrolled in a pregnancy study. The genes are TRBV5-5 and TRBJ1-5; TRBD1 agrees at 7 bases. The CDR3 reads CASSWGTGDSQPQHF. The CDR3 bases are TGTGCCAGCAGCTGGGGAACAGGGGATAGTCAGCCCCAGCATTTT. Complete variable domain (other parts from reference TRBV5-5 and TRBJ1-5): DAGVTQSPTHLIKTRGQQVTLRCSPISGHKSVSWYQQVLGQGPQFIFQYYEKEERGRGNFPDRFSARQFPNYSSELNVNALLLGDSALYLCASSWGTGDSQPQHFGDGTRLSIL.